The present TCR beta chain was sequenced within a study of blood T cell repertoires in COVID-19. About the research overall: COVID-19 samples, acute and convalescent, were from the United States, Italy and Spain. T cells, B-cell-depleted T cells, or PBMCs supplied cDNA or gDNA.

In the study's own analysis: From reference gene primer amplification, estimates of nucleated cell counts were derived. Using immunoSEQ multiplex PCR, the repertoire was profiled, and TCRdb retains in-frame clones only, with some absent. That table furnishes V, J and clone size, whereas the DNA furnished D and trimming. The sample shows about 21,000 clones, roughly 80% of them seen only once. The germline CDR1 and CDR2 sequences are LGHDT and YNNKEL (reference sequence). CDR3 length: 15 amino acids. After removal of 4 bases from V and 7 bases from J, the junction contained 11 bases not matched to a gene.

The TCR comes from a man in his fifties or sixties with active COVID-19. V usage is TRBV3-1 (or the pseudogene TRBV3-2) and J usage is TRBJ2-7; 9 bases align to TRBD2. The sequencing sample was made of peripheral blood. The CDR3 loop reads CASSLAPGLAGEQYF. DNA for the CDR3: TGTGCCAGCAGCCTAGCCCCGGGGCTAGCGGGGGAGCAGTACTTC.